This paragraph reports one T cell receptor beta chain. This table comes from immunoSEQ multiplex PCR, and its TCRdb copy is limited to in-frame clones, with some not included. The sample holds fewer than 500,000 clones, nearly 90% seen once. The CDR3 has 13 residues. Losses at the gene ends were 2 bases for V and 6 bases for J; bases not matched to a gene: 4. CDR1 is SGHKS and CDR2 is YYEKEE in the germline V gene (reference sequence). The data originate from a study of blood T cell repertoires in COVID-19. This TCR derives from a woman aged 18-29 years with acute COVID-19. Sequenced: PBMCs or T cells enriched from blood (not recorded which). V is TRBV5-5 and J is TRBJ1-2, with 7 bases lining up with TRBD1. CDR3 loop: CASSFTGEDGYTF. The CDR3 bases are TGTGCCAGCAGCTTTACAGGGGAGGATGGCTACACCTTC.